Below, 25 T cell receptor beta chains from the same sample are listed, as sequenced in a study of T cell responses to AZD1222 COVID-19 vaccine. This table comes from immunoSEQ multiplex PCR, and its TCRdb copy is limited to in-frame clones, with some not included. This sample carries over 95,000 clones, approximately 89% of them seen once, and the ten largest clones take approximately 4.8%. The sequences come from peripheral blood, collected on day 0 of AZD1222 vaccination. The origin of the receptors is an adult in good health.

This clone appeared a single time. The chain uses TRBV9 and TRBJ1-3, with D uncertain. Trimming left V 1 base short and J 0 bases short, with 20 bases between. Germline V gene data show CDR1 as SGDLS and CDR2 as YYNGEE. The CDR3 totals 19 residues. The CDR3 nucleotides read TGTGCCAGCAGCGTAAGAATCCAGACACCTTCACTCTCTGGAAACACCATATATTTT. This encodes CASSVRIQTPSLSGNTIYF.

This clone was seen just once. The rearrangement joins TRBV6-2 or TRBV6-3 to TRBJ1-1, with D possibly TRBD1 on 5 matching bases. From germline, CDR1 is MNHEY and CDR2 SVGEGT. The CDR3 has 15 amino acids. The V end was cut by 5 bases, the J end by 0 bases, with 13 bases between. The CDR3 nucleotides are TGTGCCAGCAGTCGCCCGACAGCTATGAACACTGAAGCTTTCTTT. It encodes CASSRPTAMNTEAFF.

This rearrangement joins TRBV6-5 to TRBJ2-7, with D uncertain. In germline, CDR1 is MNHEY, CDR2 SVGAGI. The CDR3 totals 13 residues. The V end lost 2 bases, the J end lost 4 bases, and 9 bases lay between the germline ends. CDR3 sequence reads: CASSYIDTYEQYF. The CDR3 DNA reads TGTGCCAGCAGTTACATCGACACATACGAGCAGTACTTC.

V usage is TRBV28 and J usage is TRBJ2-3; no reliable D call. V was shortened by 6 bases and J by 3 bases, with 28 bases between the two germline ends. The length of the CDR3 is 19 residues. CDR1 MDHEN and CDR2 SYDVKM come from the germline V gene. As DNA, the CDR3 is TGTGCCAGCAGCCGCAGAGAATTTGCCGGGCTAAAAGGGACAGATACGCAGTATTTT. Protein product: CASSRREFAGLKGTDTQYF.

The chain uses TRBV28 and TRBJ1-1, with D tentatively TRBD1 (5 bases). V was pared by 7 bases and J by 2 bases, with 8 bases between. The CDR3 covers 12 residues. Germline-derived CDR1 and CDR2 are MDHEN and SYDVKM. CDR3 coding DNA: TGTGCCAGCACAGGGATAAACACTGAAGCTTTCTTT. Translated, it gives CASTGINTEAFF.

This clone was observed at least ten times. The chain couples TRBV11-2 to TRBJ2-7, with 11 bases lining up with TRBD1. The germline V gene encodes CDR1 SGHAT and CDR2 FQNNGV. This CDR3 is built from 15 residues. Trimming took 5 bases from V and 7 from J; bases not matched to a gene: 10. CDR3 in amino acids: CASSRPGQGAREQYF. CDR3 bases: TGTGCCAGCAGCCGCCCTGGACAGGGGGCGAGGGAGCAGTACTTC. The full variable domain, completed using reference TRBV11-2 and TRBJ2-7, is EAGVAQSPRYKIIEKRQSVAFWCNPISGHATLYWYQQILGQGPKLLIQFQNNGVVDDSQLPKDRFSAERLKGVDSTLKIQPAKLEDSAVYLCASSRPGQGAREQYFGPGTRLTVT.

V is TRBV25-1 and J is TRBJ1-6; D perhaps matches TRBD1 (5 bases). The V and J ends lost 5 bases and 8 bases respectively, with 16 bases between them. CDR3 length: 15 residues. CDR1 is MGHDK and CDR2 is SYGVNS in the germline V gene. CDR3 in DNA: TGTGCCAGCAGTTTCGGGACGGGCCTTCATTCACCCCTCCACTTT. The encoded protein is CASSFGTGLHSPLHF.

The chain has TRBV18 and TRBJ2-5; 7 positions agree with TRBD1. The V segment lost 3 bases and the J segment 5 bases; nucleotides outside the gene matches: 6. The CDR3 is made up of 14 amino acids. Germline loops: CDR1 KGHSH, CDR2 LQKENI. In DNA form, the CDR3 reads TGTGCCAGCTCACCGACAGGGATGGGGGAGACCCAGTACTTC. Residues: CASSPTGMGETQYF.

J is TRBJ2-5 and V is TRBV20-1; D gene unclear. Germline CDR1 reads DFQATT; CDR2 reads SNEGSKA (reference sequence). With 4 bases removed from V and 3 bases from J, the gap between germline ends came to 6 bases. This CDR3 comprises 11 residues. The CDR3 nucleotides are TGCAGTGCTATACAGAAAGAGACCCAGTACTTC. This encodes CSAIQKETQYF.

In this sample, this clone turned up once. The V gene is TRBV12-5, the J gene TRBJ1-4, with 11 bases that match TRBD1. The CDR3 runs to 18 residues. Germline V gene data show CDR1 as LGHNT and CDR2 as FRNRAP. The V segment lost 1 base and the J segment 5 bases; nucleotides outside the gene matches: 9. The DNA for the CDR3 is TGTGCTAGTGGTTTGGGGACCAAGGACAGGGGGCCGAATGAAAAACTGTTTTTT. Translated, it gives CASGLGTKDRGPNEKLFF.

CDR3 region: CASSIGQGGWTDTQYF. CDR3 coding DNA: TGTGCCAGTAGTATAGGGCAGGGTGGATGGACAGATACGCAGTATTTT. The gene calls are TRBV19 and TRBJ2-3, with a weak D call TRBD1 (5 bases). The V end was cut by 1 base, the J end by 3 bases, with 14 bases between. The germline CDR1 and CDR2 sequences are LNHDA and SQIVND (reference sequence). The CDR3 is 16 amino acids.

The chain joins TRBV6-2 or TRBV6-3 to TRBJ2-7; D uncertain. V lost 5 bases to trimming and J lost 2 bases, with 16 bases between them. Germline V gives CDR1 MNHEY, CDR2 SVGEGT. This CDR3 comprises 15 residues. The CDR3 reads CASSVAGFQAYEQYF. In DNA, the CDR3 is TGTGCCAGCAGTGTTGCAGGTTTCCAAGCCTACGAGCAGTACTTC.

The chain carries TRBV5-1 and TRBJ2-2, with TRBD1 identical over 10 bases. The CDR3 is made up of 15 amino acids. J lost 3 bases, V lost 4 bases, and 3 bases had no gene match. Germline V lookup: CDR1 SGHRS, CDR2 YFSETQ. The CDR3 DNA reads as TGCGCCAGCAGCGCGGGGACAGGGGACACCGGGGAGCTGTTTTTT. Translation gives CASSAGTGDTGELFF.

The chain couples TRBV7-9 to TRBJ1-2, with D tentatively TRBD1 (5 bases). Germline lookup yields CDR1 SEHNR and CDR2 FQNEAQ (reference sequence). The CDR3 contains 14 residues. Trimming left V 1 base short and J 0 bases short, with 6 bases between. The CDR3 is CASSLGRANYGYTF. DNA for the CDR3: TGTGCCAGCAGCTTAGGCAGGGCTAACTATGGCTACACCTTC. Using reference TRBV7-9 and TRBJ1-2 for the parts outside the CDR3, the full variable domain is DTGVSQNPRHKITKRGQNVTFRCDPISEHNRLYWYRQTLGQGPEFLTYFQNEAQLEKSRLLSDRFSAERPKGSFSTLEIQRTEQGDSAMYLCASSLGRANYGYTFGSGTRLTVV.

The chain combines TRBV7-3 with TRBJ1-3; D is possibly TRBD1 (6 bases). Germline values: CDR1 SGHTA, CDR2 FQGTGA. CDR3 length equals 17 residues. V shed 1 base and J shed 0 bases, with 13 bases lying between them. The CDR3 loop reads CASSLIGGPTSGNTIYF. In DNA, the CDR3 is TGTGCCAGCAGCTTAATAGGGGGGCCCACCTCTGGAAACACCATATATTTT. Filled out from reference TRBV7-3 and TRBJ1-3, the complete variable domain reads GAGVSQTPSNKVTEKGKYVELRCDPISGHTALYWYRQSLGQGPEFLIYFQGTGAADDSGLPNDRFFAVRPEGSVSTLKIQRTERGDSAVYLCASSLIGGPTSGNTIYFGEGSWLTVV.

The chain recombines TRBV6-5 with TRBJ1-3; 9 positions agree with TRBD1. From germline, CDR1 is MNHEY and CDR2 SVGAGI. With 6 bases clipped from V and 4 bases from J, the junction kept 7 bases outside the gene matches. The CDR3 has 15 amino acids. DNA of the CDR3: TGTGCCAGCAGCACCGGACAGGGGAAGGGAAACACCATATATTTT. Amino acid sequence: CASSTGQGKGNTIYF.

This clone was observed a single time. This sequence joins TRBV27 and TRBJ1-1, with 8 bases matching TRBD1. Germline loops: CDR1 MNHEY, CDR2 SMNVEV (reference sequence). V was clipped by 7 bases and J by 8 bases; unmatched bases: 18. CDR3 length: 16 amino acids. The CDR3 nucleotides are TGTGCCAGCACCTTTAGTCCCACCGGACAGGGATCCGAAGCTTTCTTT. Its protein product is CASTFSPTGQGSEAFF.

This clone was recorded once. The rearrangement uses TRBV30 and TRBJ1-2; tentative D call: TRBD1 (5 bases). Germline CDR1 and CDR2: GTSNPN and SVGIG (reference sequence). CDR3 length: 14 amino acids. V was clipped by 0 bases and J by 5 bases, with 13 bases between them. The CDR3: CAWSVGETVYGYTF. The CDR3 bases are TGTGCCTGGAGTGTAGGGGAGACAGTGTATGGCTACACCTTC. The full variable domain, completed using reference TRBV30 and TRBJ1-2, is SQTIHQWPATLVQPVGSPLSLECTVEGTSNPNLYWYRQAAGRGLQLLFYSVGIGQISSEVPQNLSASRPQDRQFILSSKKLLLSDSGFYLCAWSVGETVYGYTFGSGTRLTVV.

The rearrangement links TRBV9 to TRBJ2-3, with 7 bases fitting TRBD1. CDR1 and CDR2 (germline): SGDLS, YYNGEE. With 2 bases clipped from V and 5 bases from J, the junction kept 11 bases outside the gene matches. The CDR3 extends over 16 amino acids. This chain's CDR3 is CASSVAPRQGEDTQYF. The CDR3 DNA reads as TGTGCCAGCAGCGTTGCCCCCCGACAGGGAGAAGATACGCAGTATTTT.

This chain uses TRBV27 with TRBJ1-2; no firm D call. CDR3 length: 12 amino acids. The germline V gene has CDR1 MNHEY and CDR2 SMNVEV (reference sequence). V lost 2 bases, J lost 6 bases, and 7 bases lay in between. CDR3 DNA: TGTGCCAGCAGTTTAATGGGAAATGGCTACACCTTC. It specifies CASSLMGNGYTF.

This chain uses TRBV6-4 with TRBJ2-1, with 10 positions matching TRBD1. V shed 4 bases and J 9 bases; nucleotides not matched to a gene: 9. CDR1 is MRHNA and CDR2 is SNTAGT in the germline V gene. The CDR3 runs to 15 residues. CDR3 protein: CASSVQGQGISEQFF. As DNA, the CDR3 is TGTGCCAGCAGTGTCCAGGGACAGGGGATTTCTGAGCAGTTCTTC.

The V gene is TRBV29-1, the J gene TRBJ2-2, with D possibly TRBD2 on 6 matching bases. V was clipped by 1 base and J by 4 bases, with 7 bases between them. The CDR3 contains 13 residues. CDR1 is SQVTM and CDR2 is ANQGSEA in the germline V gene. The CDR3 loop is CSVEGGLTGELFF. The CDR3 DNA reads TGCAGCGTTGAAGGGGGACTCACCGGGGAGCTGTTTTTT.

This clone has only one observation. The V gene is TRBV11-2, the J gene TRBJ2-7; D is undetermined. From germline, CDR1 is SGHAT and CDR2 FQNNGV. The V gene lost 6 bases and the J gene lost 3 bases, with 12 bases spanning the gap. The CDR3 sequence is 13 residues long. CDR3: CASRGQWGYEQYF. CDR3 coding DNA: TGTGCCAGCAGGGGTCAATGGGGCTACGAGCAGTACTTC.

This rearrangement joins TRBV7-3 to TRBJ2-5; 8 bases map to TRBD1. The CDR3 runs 13 residues. V was pared by 4 bases and J by 6 bases, with 4 bases of the junction left unmatched. Germline V gene sequence: CDR1 SGHTA, CDR2 FQGTGA. The CDR3 spells CASSSTGGKTQYF. In DNA, the CDR3 is TGTGCCAGCAGCTCTACAGGGGGGAAGACCCAGTACTTC.

The J gene is TRBJ1-2, the V gene TRBV9, with TRBD1 matching over 9 bases. The V gene end was trimmed by 2 bases and the J gene end by 8 bases; junction bases not matched to a gene: 4. In germline, CDR1 is SGDLS, CDR2 YYNGEE. The CDR3 totals 13 residues. CDR3 protein: CASSVDRGVGYTF. The CDR3 DNA reads TGTGCCAGCAGCGTTGACAGGGGGGTCGGCTACACCTTC.